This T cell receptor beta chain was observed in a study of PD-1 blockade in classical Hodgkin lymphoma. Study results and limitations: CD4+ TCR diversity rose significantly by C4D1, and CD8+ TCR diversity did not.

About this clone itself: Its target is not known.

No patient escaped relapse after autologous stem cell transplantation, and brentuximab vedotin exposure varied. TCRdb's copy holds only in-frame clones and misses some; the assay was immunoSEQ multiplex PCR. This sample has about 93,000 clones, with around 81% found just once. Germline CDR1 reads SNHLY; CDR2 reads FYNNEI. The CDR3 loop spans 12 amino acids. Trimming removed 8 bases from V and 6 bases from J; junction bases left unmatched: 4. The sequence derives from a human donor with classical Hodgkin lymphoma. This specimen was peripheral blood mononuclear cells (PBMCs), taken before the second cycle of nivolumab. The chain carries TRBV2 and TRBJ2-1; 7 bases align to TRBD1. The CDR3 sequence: CASSRDSNEQFF. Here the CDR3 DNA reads TGTGCCAGCTCCCGGGACAGCAATGAGCAGTTCTTC.